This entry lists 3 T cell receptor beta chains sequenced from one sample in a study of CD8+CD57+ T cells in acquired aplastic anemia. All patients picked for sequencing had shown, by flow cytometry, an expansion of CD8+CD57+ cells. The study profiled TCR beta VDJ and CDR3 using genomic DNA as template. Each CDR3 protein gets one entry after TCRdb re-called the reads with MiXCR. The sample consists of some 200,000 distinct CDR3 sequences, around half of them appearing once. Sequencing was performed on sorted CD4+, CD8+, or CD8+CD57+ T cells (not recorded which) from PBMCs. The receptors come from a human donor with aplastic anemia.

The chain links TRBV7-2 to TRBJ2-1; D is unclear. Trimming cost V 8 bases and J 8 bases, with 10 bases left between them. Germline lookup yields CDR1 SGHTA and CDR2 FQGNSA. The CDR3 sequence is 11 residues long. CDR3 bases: TGTGCCAGCCGGGTATTGGATGAGCAGTTCTTC. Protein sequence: CASRVLDEQFF.

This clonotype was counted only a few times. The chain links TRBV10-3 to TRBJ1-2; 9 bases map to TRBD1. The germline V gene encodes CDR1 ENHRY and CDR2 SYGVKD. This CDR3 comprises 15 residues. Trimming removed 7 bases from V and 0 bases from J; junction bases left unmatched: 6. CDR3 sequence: CAIKGGQGSNYGYTF. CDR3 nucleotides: TGTGCCATCAAAGGGGGACAGGGATCTAACTATGGCTACACCTTC.

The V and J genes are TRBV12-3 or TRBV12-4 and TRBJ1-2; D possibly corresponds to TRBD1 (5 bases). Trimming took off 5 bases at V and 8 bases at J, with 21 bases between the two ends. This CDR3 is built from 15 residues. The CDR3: CASSLRPGREWGYTF. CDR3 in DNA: TGTGCCAGCAGTCTCCGCCCAGGGAGGGAATGGGGCTACACCTTC.